These 16 T cell receptor beta chains came from one sample sequenced in a study of cytotoxic CD8 clonotypes in ibrutinib-treated CLL. Sequencing used immunoSEQ multiplex PCR; TCRdb keeps in-frame clones, though not all of them. The sample carries fewer than 400,000 clones, around 66% recorded once. The sample consisted of PBMCs, taken after 36 months of ibrutinib treatment. The source of these receptors is a human donor with chronic lymphocytic leukemia.

The chain recombines TRBV19 with TRBJ2-7; no definite D call. V gave up 5 bases and J gave up 2 bases, with 4 bases separating them. The CDR3 length is 11 residues. From germline, CDR1 is LNHDA and CDR2 SQIVND (reference sequence). The CDR3 DNA sequence: TGTGCCAGTAGTTGGGCCTACGAGCAGTACTTC. This sequence encodes CASSWAYEQYF.

The V call is TRBV2, the J call TRBJ2-3; D might be TRBD1 (6 bases). The CDR3 sequence is 14 residues long. V was clipped by 3 bases and J by 4 bases, with 11 bases between them. Germline V gene lookup returns CDR1 SNHLY and CDR2 FYNNEI. This CDR3 is CASSEDSGPDTQYF. The CDR3 DNA is TGTGCCAGCAGTGAGGACAGTGGTCCAGATACGCAGTATTTT.

V usage is TRBV7-3 and J usage is TRBJ2-7; tentatively, D is TRBD1 or TRBD2 (5 bases each). The CDR3 covers 15 residues. Germline assignment: CDR1 SGHTA and CDR2 FQGTGA. V was trimmed by 2 bases and J by 3 bases, leaving 14 bases between them. The DNA of the CDR3 is TGTGCCAGCAGCTTAGGTTCCGGGGCTGGCTACGAGCAGTACTTC. The encoded protein is CASSLGSGAGYEQYF. The whole variable domain, remainder taken from reference TRBV7-3 and TRBJ2-7, is GAGVSQTPSNKVTEKGKYVELRCDPISGHTALYWYRQSLGQGPEFLIYFQGTGAADDSGLPNDRFFAVRPEGSVSTLKIQRTERGDSAVYLCASSLGSGAGYEQYFGPGTRLTVT.

The chain carries TRBV13 and TRBJ2-5, with D perhaps matching TRBD1 (5 bases). The CDR3 spans 15 residues. The germline CDR1 and CDR2 sequences are PRHDT and FYEKMQ (reference sequence). Between the trimmed V and J ends, which lost 5 bases and 1 base, there was a span of 14 bases. In nucleotides, the CDR3 is TGTGCCAGCAGCGCCAGGGTTTGGGGCCAAGAGACCCAGTACTTC. As protein: CASSARVWGQETQYF.

This rearrangement joins TRBV7-2 to TRBJ2-3, with 14 positions matching TRBD2. This CDR3 comprises 17 residues. Germline V lookup: CDR1 SGHTA, CDR2 FQGNSA. The J segment lost 4 bases and the V segment lost 5 bases, leaving 8 bases of the junction unmatched. CDR3 coding DNA: TGTGCCAGCAGCCTGGGACTAGCGGGAGTGGGCGCAGATACGCAGTATTTT. Translated: CASSLGLAGVGADTQYF.

The genes are TRBV21-1 and TRBJ2-5. TRBV21-1 is a pseudogene locus. This CDR3 comprises 14 residues. The CDR3 loop reads CASSKARLRETQYF. Written as DNA, the CDR3 is TGTGCCAGCAGCAAAGCACGGCTGCGAGAGACCCAGTACTTC.

The J gene is TRBJ1-5, the V gene TRBV2; possible D gene TRBD1, 6 bases. Germline CDR1 SNHLY, CDR2 FYNNEI. The CDR3 is 14 residues long. Trimming stripped 6 bases from V and 7 bases from J, with 16 bases between. CDR3 nucleotides: TGTGCCAGCAGGCGACGACAGGTTCTCCAGCCCCAGCATTTT. This codes for CASRRRQVLQPQHF.

This clone was seen only a few times. The genes are TRBV25-1 and TRBJ2-1; D is perhaps TRBD2 (7 bases). CDR1 and CDR2 (germline): MGHDK, SYGVNS. With 0 bases removed from V and 8 bases from J, the gap between germline ends came to 14 bases. This CDR3 spans 15 amino acids. The CDR3 region has the DNA TGTGCCAGCAGTGAATATCTCGGGGGGCCGTATGAGCAGTTCTTC. Protein: CASSEYLGGPYEQFF.

CDR3 in DNA: TGTGCCAGCAGCTTAGTAGCGGGAGGCTACCACGAGCAGTACTTC. Protein: CASSLVAGGYHEQYF. This sequence joins TRBV11-3 and TRBJ2-7, with 10 bases that match TRBD2. The V and J ends lost 1 base and 5 bases, in that order; junction bases with no gene match: 5. This CDR3 has 15 residues. Germline CDR1 reads SGHNT; CDR2 reads YENEEA.

The J gene is TRBJ1-6, the V gene TRBV7-8, with no clear D. The CDR3 runs to 17 residues. Germline V gene lookup returns CDR1 SGHVS and CDR2 FQNEAQ. Trimming left V 5 bases short and J 0 bases short, with 14 bases between. In DNA form, the CDR3 reads TGTGCCAGCAGCGTTCTACCCCGGGACTCCTATAATTCACCCCTCCACTTT. The encoded protein is CASSVLPRDSYNSPLHF.

This clone was counted a few times. The chain has TRBV5-1 and TRBJ1-1; 9 nucleotides agree with TRBD1. V dropped 4 bases and J dropped 5; count of bases not matched to a gene: 6. The V gene's germline CDR1 is SGHRS and CDR2 YFSETQ. This CDR3 has 14 residues. The CDR3 protein is CASSPTGGRTEAFF. Written as DNA, the CDR3 is TGCGCCAGCAGCCCTACAGGGGGCCGGACTGAAGCTTTCTTT.

The chain combines TRBV7-9 with TRBJ2-2; 9 bases map to TRBD1. CDR3 size: 17 residues. J lost 5 bases, V lost 5 bases, and 12 bases had no gene match. Germline V gene lookup returns CDR1 SEHNR and CDR2 FQNEAQ (reference sequence). The CDR3 DNA reads TGTGCCAGCAGCCCCCGGCTTCGGGACAGGGTGACCGGGGAGCTGTTTTTT. Residues: CASSPRLRDRVTGELFF.

J is TRBJ1-2 and V is TRBV19; no firm D call. The germline V gene encodes CDR1 LNHDA and CDR2 SQIVND (reference sequence). This CDR3 spans 15 amino acids. V lost 3 bases, J lost 8 bases, and 19 bases lay in between. The CDR3 spells CASSISRSGRGGYTF. The DNA for the CDR3 is TGTGCCAGTAGTATCTCGAGGTCTGGGAGAGGGGGCTACACCTTC.

The V and J genes are TRBV25-1 and TRBJ1-1; D gene uncertain. CDR3 length: 13 amino acids. Deletions cut 3 bases from V and 6 bases from J, with 11 bases between. Per germline, CDR1 MGHDK and CDR2 SYGVNS. The CDR3 here is CASSEPLRPEAFF. In nucleotides, the CDR3 is TGTGCCAGCAGTGAGCCCTTACGACCTGAAGCTTTCTTT.

The chain is built from TRBV18 and TRBJ1-3, with TRBD1 as a possible D gene (5 bases). The germline gives CDR1 KGHSH, CDR2 LQKENI. Deletions cut 3 bases from V and 0 bases from J, with 15 bases between. CDR3 length equals 17 residues. The CDR3 DNA sequence: TGTGCCAGCTCACCCGTCTTCAGGGCGCTCTCTGGAAACACCATATATTTT. This gives the protein CASSPVFRALSGNTIYF.

The CDR3 region has the DNA TGTGCCAGCAGCGTAGATGGTTGGTGGCAGGCCTCTAGGAATGGCTACACCTTC. Translated, it gives CASSVDGWWQASRNGYTF. J is TRBJ1-2 and V is TRBV9; D ambiguous. V lost 0 bases and J 6 bases, leaving 24 bases between the germline ends. Per germline, CDR1 SGDLS and CDR2 YYNGEE. The CDR3 consists of 18 residues.